A single sample gave rise to the 17 T cell receptor beta chains below, sequenced in a study of cytomegalovirus exposure and HLA in healthy donors. PCR was performed using 60 Vbeta and 13 Jbeta primers. Some clones are missing from TCRdb's copy, which holds only in-frame ones; the method was immunoSEQ multiplex PCR. The table includes around 200,000 clones, around 89% detected once. Sequencing was carried out using PBMCs. The receptor set was obtained from a woman under 30 in good health and CMV-seronegative.

The J gene is TRBJ2-1, the V gene TRBV7-6, with TRBD2 identical over 9 bases. The germline CDR1 and CDR2 sequences are SGHVS and FNYEAQ. The CDR3 extends over 15 amino acids. The ends lost 5 bases at V and 1 base at J; junction bases unmatched: 3. The chain's CDR3 is CASSETSGSYNEQFF. The CDR3 nucleotides read TGTGCCAGCAGCGAGACTAGCGGATCCTACAATGAGCAGTTCTTC.

The chain couples TRBV27 to TRBJ2-1; maybe TRBD2 (5 bases). The CDR3 has 12 residues. The germline V gene has CDR1 MNHEY and CDR2 SMNVEV (reference sequence). V was clipped by 2 bases and J by 10 bases, with 9 bases between them. The CDR3 sequence is CASSLSGGEQFF. In DNA form, the CDR3 reads TGTGCCAGCAGTTTAAGCGGCGGCGAGCAGTTCTTC.

The chain employs TRBV5-1 and TRBJ2-5, with a weak D call TRBD2 (5 bases). Trimming pared 4 bases from V and 5 bases from J, leaving 12 bases between. Germline V gene lookup returns CDR1 SGHRS and CDR2 YFSETQ. The CDR3 totals 13 residues. The CDR3 here is CASSIREGETQYF. The DNA for the CDR3 is TGCGCCAGCAGCATCCGGGAAGGGGAGACCCAGTACTTC.

The chain recombines TRBV4-1 with TRBJ2-5; D gene unclear. This CDR3 contains 17 residues. Germline loops: CDR1 MGHRA, CDR2 YSYEKL. The germline V and J ends were trimmed by 3 bases and 1 base, with 18 bases remaining between them. The CDR3 spells CASSHIPGWQLQETQYF. The CDR3 nucleotides read TGCGCCAGCAGCCACATACCCGGGTGGCAGCTCCAAGAGACCCAGTACTTC.

This clone is classed as medium-sized (0.01 to 0.1%). V gene TRBV25-1 combines with J gene TRBJ2-7, with TRBD2 matching over 9 bases. This CDR3 has 15 amino acids. J was trimmed by 6 bases and V by 5 bases; bases with no gene match: 11. Per the germline V gene, CDR1 is MGHDK and CDR2 is SYGVNS. The CDR3 DNA sequence: TGTGCCAGCAGTCCAAAGGGGACTAGCTCAACCGAGCAGTACTTC. Its protein is CASSPKGTSSTEQYF.

CDR3 sequence: CASSLSNPYQPQHF. Written as DNA, the CDR3 is TGTGCCAGCAGCTTGTCTAATCCCTATCAGCCCCAGCATTTT. The chain employs TRBV5-6 and TRBJ1-5, with unresolved D. The CDR3 has 14 residues. Trimming shortened V by 1 base and J by 5 bases, and 10 bases separated the two germline ends. Per germline, CDR1 SGHDT and CDR2 YYEEEE.

The rearrangement joins TRBV27 to TRBJ2-1; perhaps TRBD1 as D (5 bases). Germline V gives CDR1 MNHEY, CDR2 SMNVEV (reference sequence). Trimming shortened V by 8 bases and J by 2 bases, and 19 bases separated the two germline ends. The length of the CDR3 is 16 residues. In nucleotides, the CDR3 is TGTGCCAGCTCCCCCCGAGTCAGGGTAGCCTACAATGAGCAGTTCTTC. Translating it yields CASSPRVRVAYNEQFF.

The chain uses TRBV6-5 and TRBJ1-1, with TRBD1 identical over 8 bases. Germline-derived CDR1 and CDR2 are MNHEY and SVGAGI. The CDR3 extends over 13 amino acids. After removal of 6 bases from V and 10 bases from J, the junction contained 10 bases not matched to a gene. CDR3 region: CASRSGQGVRAFF. The CDR3 bases are TGTGCCAGCAGGTCCGGACAGGGCGTTAGAGCTTTCTTT.

The chain uses TRBV9 and TRBJ2-2; D perhaps matches TRBD1 (6 bases). The CDR3 runs to 14 residues. Trimming shortened V by 0 bases and J by 5 bases, and 8 bases separated the two germline ends. Germline V gene sequence: CDR1 SGDLS, CDR2 YYNGEE. The CDR3 DNA is TGTGCCAGCAGCGTAGTGGGGACAACCGGGGAGCTGTTTTTT. It is translated as CASSVVGTTGELFF.

The V gene is TRBV7-9, the J gene TRBJ2-3, with D possibly matching TRBD2 (5 bases). This CDR3 is built from 15 residues. The germline V gene encodes CDR1 SEHNR and CDR2 FQNEAQ (reference sequence). Trimming took off 5 bases at V and 0 bases at J, with 12 bases between the two ends. This CDR3 reads CASSPERGSTDTQYF. In DNA, the CDR3 is TGTGCCAGCAGCCCGGAACGGGGTAGCACAGATACGCAGTATTTT. Looking up the rest from reference TRBV7-9 and TRBJ2-3 gives the full variable domain: DTGVSQNPRHKITKRGQNVTFRCDPISEHNRLYWYRQTLGQGPEFLTYFQNEAQLEKSRLLSDRFSAERPKGSFSTLEIQRTEQGDSAMYLCASSPERGSTDTQYFGPGTRLTVL.

For the CDR3, the DNA is TGTGCCAGTAGTATGATAACAGGGGGCAGGGAGACCCAGTACTTC. It is translated as CASSMITGGRETQYF. The chain combines TRBV19 with TRBJ2-5, with 9 nucleotides matching TRBD1. The V gene's germline CDR1 is LNHDA and CDR2 SQIVND (reference sequence). Unmatched junction bases numbered 7, after V lost 3 bases and J lost 5 bases. This CDR3 spans 15 amino acids.

The rearrangement uses TRBV9 and TRBJ2-5; D is unclear. The CDR3 has 14 residues. V was pared by 0 bases and J by 0 bases, with 6 bases between. Germline CDR1 reads SGDLS; CDR2 reads YYNGEE. The DNA of the CDR3 is TGTGCCAGCAGCGTAGGTGCAGACCAAGAGACCCAGTACTTC. This encodes CASSVGADQETQYF.

The chain combines TRBV13 with TRBJ2-7; 9 bases are shared with TRBD1. This CDR3 is built from 13 residues. From germline, CDR1 is PRHDT and CDR2 FYEKMQ (reference sequence). The V segment lost 5 bases and the J segment 6 bases; nucleotides outside the gene matches: 5. The DNA of the CDR3 is TGTGCCAGCAGCCCCCGGACAGGGGCCGAGCAGTACTTC. Its translation: CASSPRTGAEQYF.

This chain uses TRBV10-1 with TRBJ1-5; D is uncertain. CDR1 and CDR2 from the germline V gene are WNHNN and SYGVQD (reference sequence). With 6 bases removed from V and 2 bases from J, the gap between germline ends came to 29 bases. This CDR3 is built from 20 residues. The CDR3 DNA reads as TGCGCCAGCAGCGAATTAAAATTCAATGAGGAGGGATTACGCAATCAGCCCCAGCATTTT. Its protein is CASSELKFNEEGLRNQPQHF.

The rearrangement joins TRBV30 to TRBJ2-7, with 11 bases that match TRBD1. The CDR3 has 13 amino acids. Germline V gives CDR1 GTSNPN, CDR2 SVGIG (reference sequence). V gave up 3 bases and J gave up 7 bases; unmatched junction bases: 5. The CDR3 region is CAWRRTGGWEQYF. The CDR3 DNA reads TGTGCCTGGAGGCGGACAGGGGGCTGGGAGCAGTACTTC.

The chain joins TRBV30 to TRBJ2-2, with D possibly TRBD2 on 5 matching bases. Trimming took off 0 bases at V and 6 bases at J, with 8 bases between the two ends. The length of the CDR3 is 13 residues. Looked up from germline, CDR1 is GTSNPN and CDR2 is SVGIG (reference sequence). The CDR3 reads CAWSVRVPGELFF. The CDR3 DNA follows: TGTGCCTGGAGTGTGCGGGTGCCCGGGGAGCTGTTTTTT.

The DNA for the CDR3 is TGTGCCAGCAGTTGGGGAGGACTGCGGTACTTC. This encodes CASSWGGLRYF. The chain combines TRBV6-5 with TRBJ2-7; a possible D gene is TRBD2 (6 bases). V dropped 4 bases and J dropped 12 bases, with 13 bases sitting between them. The CDR3 totals 11 residues. The germline gives CDR1 MNHEY, CDR2 SVGAGI.